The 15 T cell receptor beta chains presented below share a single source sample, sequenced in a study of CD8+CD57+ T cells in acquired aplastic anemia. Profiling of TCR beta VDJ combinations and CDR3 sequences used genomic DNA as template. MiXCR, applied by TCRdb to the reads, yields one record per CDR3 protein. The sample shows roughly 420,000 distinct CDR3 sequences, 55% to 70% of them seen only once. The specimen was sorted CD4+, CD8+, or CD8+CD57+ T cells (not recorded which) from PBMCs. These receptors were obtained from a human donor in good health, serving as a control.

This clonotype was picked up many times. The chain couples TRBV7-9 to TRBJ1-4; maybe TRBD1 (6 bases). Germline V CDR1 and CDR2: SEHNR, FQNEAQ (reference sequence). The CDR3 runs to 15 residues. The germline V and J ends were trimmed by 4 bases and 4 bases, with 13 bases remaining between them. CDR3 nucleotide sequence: TGTGCCAGCAGCTCCACCGGGACATATAATGAAAAACTGTTTTTT. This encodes CASSSTGTYNEKLFF.

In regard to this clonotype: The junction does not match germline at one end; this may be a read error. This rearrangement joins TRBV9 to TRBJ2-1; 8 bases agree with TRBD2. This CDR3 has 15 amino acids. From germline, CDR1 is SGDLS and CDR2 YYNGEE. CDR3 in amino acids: CASSPVGAGGNGQFF. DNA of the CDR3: TGTGCCAGCAGCCCCGTCGGGGCGGGGGGTAATGGGCAGTTCTTC.

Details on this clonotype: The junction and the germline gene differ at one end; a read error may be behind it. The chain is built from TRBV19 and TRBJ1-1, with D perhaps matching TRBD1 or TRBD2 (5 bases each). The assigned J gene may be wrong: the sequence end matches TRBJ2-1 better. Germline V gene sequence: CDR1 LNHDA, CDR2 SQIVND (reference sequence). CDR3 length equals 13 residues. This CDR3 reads CASSEGSFNEQFF. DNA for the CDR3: TGTGCCAGTAGCGAGGGGTCCTTCAATGAGCAGTTCTTC.

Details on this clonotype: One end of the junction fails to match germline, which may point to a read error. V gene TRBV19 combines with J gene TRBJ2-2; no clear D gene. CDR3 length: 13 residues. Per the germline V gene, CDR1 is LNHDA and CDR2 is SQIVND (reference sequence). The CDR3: CASTLDSSEALHF. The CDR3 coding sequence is TGTGCCAGCACCTTAGACTCCTCCGAGGCGCTGCATTTT.

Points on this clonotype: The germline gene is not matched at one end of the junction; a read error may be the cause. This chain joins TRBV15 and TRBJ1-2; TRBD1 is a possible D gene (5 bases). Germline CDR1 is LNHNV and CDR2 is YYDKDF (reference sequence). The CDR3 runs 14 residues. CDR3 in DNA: TGTGCCAGCAGCTTAGAATGGGGGGATCAGGCCCAGCACTTC. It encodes CASSLEWGDQAQHF.

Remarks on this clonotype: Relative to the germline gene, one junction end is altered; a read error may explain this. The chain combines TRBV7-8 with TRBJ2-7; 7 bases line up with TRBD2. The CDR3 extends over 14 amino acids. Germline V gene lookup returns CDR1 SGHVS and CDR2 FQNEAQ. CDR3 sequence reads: CASCGTSGVYDQYF. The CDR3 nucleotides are TGCGCCAGCTGCGGGACGAGCGGGGTCTACGACCAGTACTTC.

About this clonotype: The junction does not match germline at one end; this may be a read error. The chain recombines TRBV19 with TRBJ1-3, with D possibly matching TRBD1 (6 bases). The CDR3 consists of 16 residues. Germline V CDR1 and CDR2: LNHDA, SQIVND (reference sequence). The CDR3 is CASTPWDTGAEKNLFF. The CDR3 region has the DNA TGTGCCAGTACCCCCTGGGATACGGGGGCTGAAAAGAACTTATTTTTT. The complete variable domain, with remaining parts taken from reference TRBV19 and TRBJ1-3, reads DGGITQSPKYLFRKEGQNVTLSCEQNLNHDAMYWYRQDPGQGLRLIYYSQIVNDFQKGDIAEGYSVSREKKESFPLTVTSAQKNPTAFYLCASTPWDTGAEKNLFFGEGSWLTVV.

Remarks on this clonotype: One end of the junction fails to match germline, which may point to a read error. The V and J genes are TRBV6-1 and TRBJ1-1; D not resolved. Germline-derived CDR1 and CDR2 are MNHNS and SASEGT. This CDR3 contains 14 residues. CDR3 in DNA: TGTGCCATCAGTTCGGATGTCCCTGGGACTGAAGCTTTCTTT. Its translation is CAISSDVPGTEAFF.

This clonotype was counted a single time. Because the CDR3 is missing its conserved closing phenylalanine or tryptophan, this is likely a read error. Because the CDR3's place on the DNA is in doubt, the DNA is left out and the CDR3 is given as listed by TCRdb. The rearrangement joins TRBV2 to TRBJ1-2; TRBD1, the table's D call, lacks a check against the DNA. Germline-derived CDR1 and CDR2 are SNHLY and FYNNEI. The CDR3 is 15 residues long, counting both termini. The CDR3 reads CASSLRPGNHYLWPG.

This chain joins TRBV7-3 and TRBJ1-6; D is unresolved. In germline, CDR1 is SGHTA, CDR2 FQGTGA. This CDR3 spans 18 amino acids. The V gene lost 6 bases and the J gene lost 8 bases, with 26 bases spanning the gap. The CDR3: CASSPPGCNEQFDSPLHF. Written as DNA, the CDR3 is TGTGCCAGCAGTCCACCGGGGTGCAATGAGCAGTTCGATTCACCCCTCCACTTT. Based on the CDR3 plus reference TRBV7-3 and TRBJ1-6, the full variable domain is GAGVSQTPSNKVTEKGKYVELRCDPISGHTALYWYRQSLGQGPEFLIYFQGTGAADDSGLPNDRFFAVRPEGSVSTLKIQRTERGDSAVYLCASSPPGCNEQFDSPLHFGNGTRLTVT.

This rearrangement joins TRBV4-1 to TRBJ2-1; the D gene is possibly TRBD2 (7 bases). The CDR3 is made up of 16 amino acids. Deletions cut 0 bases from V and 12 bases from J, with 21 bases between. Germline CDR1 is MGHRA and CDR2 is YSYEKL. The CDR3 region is CASSQEKDGGAAVQFF. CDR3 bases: TGCGCCAGCAGCCAAGAAAAGGATGGGGGGGCCGCGGTGCAGTTCTTC.

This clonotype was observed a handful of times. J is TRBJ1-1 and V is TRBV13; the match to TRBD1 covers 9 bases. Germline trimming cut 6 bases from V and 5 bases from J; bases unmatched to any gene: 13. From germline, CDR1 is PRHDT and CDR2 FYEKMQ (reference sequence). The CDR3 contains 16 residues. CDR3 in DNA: TGTGCCAGCAGGGTAGTCCCGGGACAGGGTTGGACTGAAGCTTTCTTT. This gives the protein CASRVVPGQGWTEAFF.

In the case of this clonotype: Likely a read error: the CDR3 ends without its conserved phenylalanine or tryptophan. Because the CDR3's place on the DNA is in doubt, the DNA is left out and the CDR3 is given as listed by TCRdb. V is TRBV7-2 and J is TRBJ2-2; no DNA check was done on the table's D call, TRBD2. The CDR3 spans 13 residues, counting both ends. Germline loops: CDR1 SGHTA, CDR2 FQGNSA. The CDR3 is CASSLALAGDPDT.

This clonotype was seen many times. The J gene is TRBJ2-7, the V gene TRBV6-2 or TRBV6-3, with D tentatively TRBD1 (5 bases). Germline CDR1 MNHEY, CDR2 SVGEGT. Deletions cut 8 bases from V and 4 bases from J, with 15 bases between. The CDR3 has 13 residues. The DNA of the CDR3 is TGTGCCAGCTATACCAGGGATAGGTACGAGCAGTACTTC. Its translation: CASYTRDRYEQYF.

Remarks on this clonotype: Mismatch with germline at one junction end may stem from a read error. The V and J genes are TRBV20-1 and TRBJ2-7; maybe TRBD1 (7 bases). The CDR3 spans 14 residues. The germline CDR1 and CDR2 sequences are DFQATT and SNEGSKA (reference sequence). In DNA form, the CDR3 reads TGCAGTGCAAGGAGGGGGCGTAACACCGGGGAGCTGTACTTC. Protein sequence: CSARRGRNTGELYF.